Below, one T cell receptor beta chain is given with its context. The specificity of this receptor is unknown. No quality values exist for individual bases; no much larger clone is one base distant. This record comes from a study of OX40 agonist ivuxolimab in advanced cancers. In the study overall: The costimulatory receptor OX40 (CD134) was targeted by ivuxolimab, a fully human IgG2 agonistic monoclonal antibody. Partial responses occurred in three dose-escalation patients: two with cutaneous melanoma and one with hepatocellular carcinoma. Peripheral TCRbeta sequencing aimed to test whether ivuxolimab altered TCR sequence diversity and caused clonal T-cell expansion. Intravenous ivuxolimab was administered to patients every 2 weeks at six dose levels: 0.01, 0.1, 0.3, 1.5, 3 and 10 mg/kg. In the dose-escalation cohort, around four fifths of patients were male, and the mean age was around 60 years, with a range of roughly 20 to 80. Of the roughly 52 dose-escalation patients, hepatocellular carcinoma was present in about 19, melanoma in roughly 15, renal cell carcinoma in 9 and head and neck cancer in 9. Prior anti-PD-1, anti-PD-L1 or anti-CTLA-4 therapy was permitted, and checkpoint inhibitors had been received by roughly 42% of dose-escalation patients. The paper describes the monotherapy dose-escalation part (N of about 52 patients) of the phase I trial of ivuxolimab.

Results the study describes overall, beyond this receptor: Low levels of normalized T-cell clonal expansion were also seen in some patients who did not respond. On average, CD8+ T cells showed more expanded clones than CD4+ T cells after ivuxolimab. At doses of 0.1 to 3.0 mg/kg, clonal expansion of both CD4+ and CD8+ T cells in blood was seen between baseline and week 6. In the 0.1-3.0 mg/kg groups, partial responders were among the patients with the lowest normalized peripheral clonal expansion, particularly in CD8+ T cells. Which antigens the clonally expanded peripheral T cells were specific for was not determined.

To sequence the TCRbeta CDR3 region, genomic DNA was isolated from the sorted cells. The immunoSEQ Assay was used to sequence the TCRbeta CDR3 regions. The clones in this table, taken by TCRdb from immuneACCESS, are in-frame only. Not every clone is retained; where verified, under half of the shortfall comes from an unresolved V gene, and the cause of the rest is unknown. In all, the sample holds some 90,000 clones, and about 93% of those were seen once. Approximately 0.81% of the sample comes from the top ten. Trimming accounts for 8 bases at V and 6 bases at J, while the number of junction bases matched to no gene is 15. CDR1 is given as SGHVS and CDR2 as FQNEAQ, both from the germline V gene. There are 17 amino acids in the CDR3, from cysteine to phenylalanine inclusive. CDR3 DNA only is kept here, 51 bases in frame from base 1. The trial excluded patients who had a history of autoimmune disease or who were on systemic immunosuppression. Peripheral blood for TCR sequencing was collected from all dose cohorts at baseline, on cycle 4 day 1, and on cycle 7 day 1. Samples were obtained from an open-label, multicenter, first-in-human phase I dose-escalation trial of ivuxolimab. Adults with locally advanced or metastatic head and neck squamous cell, hepatocellular, melanoma or renal cell carcinoma were enrolled in the trial. Before TCR sequencing, CD4+ T cells and CD8+ T cells were sorted from peripheral blood as separate populations.

The sequence derives from an adult with an advanced solid tumor such as melanoma, head and neck, liver or kidney cancer. Here the sequenced sample was CD4+ or CD8+ T cells sorted from blood, taken in a trial of the OX40 agonist ivuxolimab. The rearranged segments are TRBV7-8 and TRBJ2-1; TRBD2 aligns with 11 central bases. The DNA is as follows: TGTGCCAGCTCGAGAAGAGATTGGACTAGCGGGCTCAATGAGCAGTTCTTC. Translated, this is CASSRRDWTSGLNEQFF.